This T cell receptor (beta chain) was identified during a study of T cell changes during pregnancy in multiple sclerosis. Here immunoSEQ multiplex PCR was the method, and the copy in TCRdb shows in-frame clones only, minus some. This sample has about 53,000 clones; over 90% occur once, and the top ten carry around 0.48%. The junction had 4 bases not matched to a gene; V was cut back by 7 bases and J by 7 bases. The CDR3 extends over 12 amino acids. Germline-derived CDR1 and CDR2 are LNHDA and SQIVND (reference sequence). This chain uses TRBV19 with TRBJ1-3; 7 positions match TRBD1. Source: CD4+ T cells from peripheral blood mononuclear cells, taken in the third trimester of pregnancy. The TCR originated in a female donor with multiple sclerosis, enrolled in a pregnancy study. The CDR3 is CASIEGANTIYF. The CDR3 DNA is TGTGCCAGTATCGAGGGGGCGAACACCATATATTTT.